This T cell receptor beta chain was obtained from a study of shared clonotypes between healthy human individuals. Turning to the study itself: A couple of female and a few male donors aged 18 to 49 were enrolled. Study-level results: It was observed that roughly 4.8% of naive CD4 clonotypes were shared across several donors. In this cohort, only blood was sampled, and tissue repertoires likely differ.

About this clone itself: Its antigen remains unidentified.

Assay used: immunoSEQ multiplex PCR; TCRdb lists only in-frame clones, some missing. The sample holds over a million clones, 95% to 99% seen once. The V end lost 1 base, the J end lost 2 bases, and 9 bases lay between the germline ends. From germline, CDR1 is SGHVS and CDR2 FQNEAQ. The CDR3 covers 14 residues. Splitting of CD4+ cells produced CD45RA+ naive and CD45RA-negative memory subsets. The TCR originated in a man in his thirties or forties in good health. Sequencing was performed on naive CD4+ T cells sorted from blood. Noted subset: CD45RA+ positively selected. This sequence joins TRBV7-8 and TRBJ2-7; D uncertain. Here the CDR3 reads CASSLEAIPYEQYF. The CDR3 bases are TGTGCCAGCAGCTTAGAGGCTATACCCTACGAGCAGTACTTC.